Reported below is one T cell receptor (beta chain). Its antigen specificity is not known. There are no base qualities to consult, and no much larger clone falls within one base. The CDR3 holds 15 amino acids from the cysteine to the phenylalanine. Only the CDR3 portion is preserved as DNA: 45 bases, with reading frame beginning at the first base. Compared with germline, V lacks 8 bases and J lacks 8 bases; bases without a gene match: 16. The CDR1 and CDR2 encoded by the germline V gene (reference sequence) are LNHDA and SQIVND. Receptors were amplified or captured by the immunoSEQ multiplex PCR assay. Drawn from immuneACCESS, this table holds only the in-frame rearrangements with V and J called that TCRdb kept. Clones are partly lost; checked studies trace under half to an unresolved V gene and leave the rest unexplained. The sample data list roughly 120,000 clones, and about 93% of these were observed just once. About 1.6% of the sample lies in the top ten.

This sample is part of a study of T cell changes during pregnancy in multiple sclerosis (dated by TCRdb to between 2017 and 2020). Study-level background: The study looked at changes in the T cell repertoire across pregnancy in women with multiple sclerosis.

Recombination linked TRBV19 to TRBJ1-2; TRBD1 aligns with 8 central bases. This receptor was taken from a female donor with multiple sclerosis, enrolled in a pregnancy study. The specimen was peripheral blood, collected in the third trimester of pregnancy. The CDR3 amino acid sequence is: CASRMAGGVGAGYTF. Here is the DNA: TGTGCCAGTCGAATGGCAGGGGGCGTTGGCGCGGGCTACACCTTC.